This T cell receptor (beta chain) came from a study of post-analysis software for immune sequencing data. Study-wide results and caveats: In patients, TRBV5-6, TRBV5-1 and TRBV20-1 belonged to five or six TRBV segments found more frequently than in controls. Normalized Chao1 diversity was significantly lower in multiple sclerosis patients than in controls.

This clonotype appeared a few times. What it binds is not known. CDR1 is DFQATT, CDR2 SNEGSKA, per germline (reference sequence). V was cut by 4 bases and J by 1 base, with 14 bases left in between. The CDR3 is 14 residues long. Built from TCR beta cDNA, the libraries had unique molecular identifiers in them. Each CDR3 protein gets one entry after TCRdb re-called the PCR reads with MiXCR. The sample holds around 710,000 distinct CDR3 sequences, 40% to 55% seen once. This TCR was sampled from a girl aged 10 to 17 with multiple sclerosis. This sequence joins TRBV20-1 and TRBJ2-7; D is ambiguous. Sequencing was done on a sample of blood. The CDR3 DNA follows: TGCAGTGCTAATGACCCAGACGGGTCCTACGAGCAGTACTTC. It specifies CSANDPDGSYEQYF.